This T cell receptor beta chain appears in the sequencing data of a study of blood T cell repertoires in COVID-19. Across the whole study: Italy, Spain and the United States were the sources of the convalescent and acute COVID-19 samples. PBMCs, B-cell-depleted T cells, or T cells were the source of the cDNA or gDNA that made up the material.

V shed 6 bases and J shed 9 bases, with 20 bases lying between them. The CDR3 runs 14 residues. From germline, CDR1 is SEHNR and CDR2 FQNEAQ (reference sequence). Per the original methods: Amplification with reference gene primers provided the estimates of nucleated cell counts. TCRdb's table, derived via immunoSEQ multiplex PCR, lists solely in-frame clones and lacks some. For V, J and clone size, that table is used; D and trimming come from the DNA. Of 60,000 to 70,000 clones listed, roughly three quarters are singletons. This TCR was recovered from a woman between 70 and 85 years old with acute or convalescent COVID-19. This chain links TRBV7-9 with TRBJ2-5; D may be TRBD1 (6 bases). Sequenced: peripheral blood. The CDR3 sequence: CASRPRQQGLAQYF. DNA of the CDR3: TGTGCCAGCAGACCCCGGCAACAGGGATTAGCCCAGTACTTC.